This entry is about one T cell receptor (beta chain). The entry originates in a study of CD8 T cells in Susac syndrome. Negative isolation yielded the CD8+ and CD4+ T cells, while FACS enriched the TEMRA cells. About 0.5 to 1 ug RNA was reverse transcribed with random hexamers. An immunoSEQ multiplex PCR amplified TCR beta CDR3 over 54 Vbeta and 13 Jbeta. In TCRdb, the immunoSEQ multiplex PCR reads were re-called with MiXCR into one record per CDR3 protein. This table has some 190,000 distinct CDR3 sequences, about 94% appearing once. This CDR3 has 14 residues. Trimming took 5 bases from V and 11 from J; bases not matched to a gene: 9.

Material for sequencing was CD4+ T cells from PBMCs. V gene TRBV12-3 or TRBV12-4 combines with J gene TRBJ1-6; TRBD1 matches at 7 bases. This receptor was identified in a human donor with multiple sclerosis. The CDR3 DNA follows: TGTGCCAGCAGTCCTCGACAGGGTCTGGCACCCCTCCACTTT. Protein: CASSPRQGLAPLHF.